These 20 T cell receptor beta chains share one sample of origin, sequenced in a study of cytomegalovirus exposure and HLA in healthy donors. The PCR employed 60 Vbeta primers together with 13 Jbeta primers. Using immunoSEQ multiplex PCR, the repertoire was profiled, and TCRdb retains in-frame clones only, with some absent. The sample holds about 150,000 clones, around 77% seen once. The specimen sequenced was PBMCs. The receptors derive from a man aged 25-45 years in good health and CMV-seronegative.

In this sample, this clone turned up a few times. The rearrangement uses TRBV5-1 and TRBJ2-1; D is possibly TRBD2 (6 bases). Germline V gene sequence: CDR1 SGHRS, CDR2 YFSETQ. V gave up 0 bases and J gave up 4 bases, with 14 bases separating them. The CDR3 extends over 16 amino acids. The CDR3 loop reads CASSLDVGGMYNEQFF. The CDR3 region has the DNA TGCGCCAGCAGCTTGGATGTTGGCGGGATGTACAATGAGCAGTTCTTC.

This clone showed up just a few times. The CDR3 is CAWSVGETQYF. Here the CDR3 DNA reads TGTGCCTGGAGCGTCGGGGAGACCCAGTACTTC. The chain recombines TRBV30 with TRBJ2-5; D not certain. The CDR3 runs 11 residues. Looked up from germline, CDR1 is GTSNPN and CDR2 is SVGIG (reference sequence). Between the trimmed V and J ends, which lost 3 bases and 5 bases, there was a span of 7 bases.

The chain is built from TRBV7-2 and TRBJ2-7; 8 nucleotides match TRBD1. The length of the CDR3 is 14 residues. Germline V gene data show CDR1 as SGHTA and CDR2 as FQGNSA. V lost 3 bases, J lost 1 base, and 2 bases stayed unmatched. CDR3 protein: CASSFQGASYEQYF. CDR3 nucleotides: TGTGCCAGCAGCTTTCAGGGGGCGTCCTACGAGCAGTACTTC.

Written as DNA, the CDR3 is TGCGCCAGCAACAACGGCCAGGGCTACGAGCAGTACTTC. It encodes CASNNGQGYEQYF. This chain uses TRBV5-1 with TRBJ2-7, with TRBD1 as a possible D gene (5 bases). CDR3 length: 13 amino acids. Germline V CDR1 and CDR2: SGHRS, YFSETQ. Trimming stripped 6 bases from V and 3 bases from J, with 13 bases between.

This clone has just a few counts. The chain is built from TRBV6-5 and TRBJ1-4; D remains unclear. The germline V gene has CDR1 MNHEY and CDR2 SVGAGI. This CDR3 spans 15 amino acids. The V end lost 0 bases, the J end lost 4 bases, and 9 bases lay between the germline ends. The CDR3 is CASSYSGRSNEKLFF. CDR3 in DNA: TGTGCCAGCAGTTACTCGGGCAGAAGTAATGAAAAACTGTTTTTT.

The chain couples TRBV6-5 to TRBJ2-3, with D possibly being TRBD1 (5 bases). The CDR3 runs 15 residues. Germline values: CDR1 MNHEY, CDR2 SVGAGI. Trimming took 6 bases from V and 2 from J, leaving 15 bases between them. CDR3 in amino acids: CASSSWGSTTDTQYF. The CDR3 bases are TGTGCCAGCAGCTCCTGGGGCAGCACCACAGATACGCAGTATTTT.

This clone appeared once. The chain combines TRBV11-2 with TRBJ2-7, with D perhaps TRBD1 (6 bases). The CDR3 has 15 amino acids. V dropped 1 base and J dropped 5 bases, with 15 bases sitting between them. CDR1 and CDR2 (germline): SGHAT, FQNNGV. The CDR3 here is CASSLAGTSAHEQYF. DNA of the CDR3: TGTGCCAGCAGCTTAGCCGGGACAAGCGCTCACGAGCAGTACTTC.

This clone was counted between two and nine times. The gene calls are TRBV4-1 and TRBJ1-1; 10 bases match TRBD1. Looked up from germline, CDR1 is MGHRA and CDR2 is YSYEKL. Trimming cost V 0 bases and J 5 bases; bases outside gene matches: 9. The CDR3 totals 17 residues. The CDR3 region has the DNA TGCGCCAGCAGCCAAGATGTGGGACAGGGGATGGGGACTGAAGCTTTCTTT. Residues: CASSQDVGQGMGTEAFF.

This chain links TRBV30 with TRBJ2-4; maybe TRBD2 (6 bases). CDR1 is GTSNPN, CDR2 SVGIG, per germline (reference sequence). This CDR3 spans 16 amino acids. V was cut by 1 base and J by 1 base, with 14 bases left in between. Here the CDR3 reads CAWSGDGGVAKNIQYF. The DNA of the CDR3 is TGTGCCTGGAGTGGAGATGGAGGGGTTGCCAAAAACATTCAGTACTTC.

The DNA for the CDR3 is TGTGCCAGCAGTGTGGCTTACGAGCAGTACTTC. It is translated as CASSVAYEQYF. The rearrangement joins TRBV2 to TRBJ2-7, with D uncertain. V shed 4 bases and J shed 4 bases, with 5 bases lying between them. Germline assignment: CDR1 SNHLY and CDR2 FYNNEI. This CDR3 contains 11 residues.

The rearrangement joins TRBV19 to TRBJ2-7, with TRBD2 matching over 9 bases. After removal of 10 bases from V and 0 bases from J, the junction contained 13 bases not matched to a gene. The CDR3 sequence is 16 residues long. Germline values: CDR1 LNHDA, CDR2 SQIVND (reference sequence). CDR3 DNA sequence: TGTGCCACCTCCTCAGTAGCGGGGGCCAACTCCTACGAGCAGTACTTC. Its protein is CATSSVAGANSYEQYF.

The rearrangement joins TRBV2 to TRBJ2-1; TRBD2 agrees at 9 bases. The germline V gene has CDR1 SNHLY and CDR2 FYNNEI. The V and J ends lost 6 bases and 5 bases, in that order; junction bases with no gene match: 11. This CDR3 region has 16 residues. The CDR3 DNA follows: TGTGCCAGCAGGGGCCAGGCTAGCGGGATCCACAATGAGCAGTTCTTC. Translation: CASRGQASGIHNEQFF.

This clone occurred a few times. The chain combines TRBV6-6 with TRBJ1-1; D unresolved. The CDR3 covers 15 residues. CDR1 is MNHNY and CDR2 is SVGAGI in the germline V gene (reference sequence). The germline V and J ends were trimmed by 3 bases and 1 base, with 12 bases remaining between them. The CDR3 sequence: CASSYRQGENTEAFF. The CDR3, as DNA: TGTGCCAGCAGTTATAGACAAGGTGAGAACACTGAAGCTTTCTTT.

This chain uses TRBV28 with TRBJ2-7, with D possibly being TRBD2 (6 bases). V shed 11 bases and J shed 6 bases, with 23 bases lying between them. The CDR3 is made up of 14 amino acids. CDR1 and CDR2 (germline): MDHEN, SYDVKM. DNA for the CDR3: TGTGCCGCTGGTTCACCTAGCGTATTTGGCGAGCAGTACTTC. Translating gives CAAGSPSVFGEQYF. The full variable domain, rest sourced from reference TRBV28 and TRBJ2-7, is DVKVTQSSRYLVKRTGEKVFLECVQDMDHENMFWYRQDPGLGLRLIYFSYDVKMKEKGDIPEGYSVSREKKERFSLILESASTNQTSMYLCAAGSPSVFGEQYFGPGTRLTVT.

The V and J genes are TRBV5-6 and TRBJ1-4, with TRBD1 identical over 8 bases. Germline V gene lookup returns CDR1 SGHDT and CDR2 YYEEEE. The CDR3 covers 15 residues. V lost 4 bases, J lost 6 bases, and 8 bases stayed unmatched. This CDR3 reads CASSDSTGVYEKLFF. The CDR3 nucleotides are TGTGCCAGCAGCGATTCGACAGGGGTCTATGAAAAACTGTTTTTT. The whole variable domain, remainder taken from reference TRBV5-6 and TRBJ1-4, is DAGVTQSPTHLIKTRGQQVTLRCSPKSGHDTVSWYQQALGQGPQFIFQYYEEEERQRGNFPDRFSGHQFPNYSSELNVNALLLGDSALYLCASSDSTGVYEKLFFGSGTQLSVL.

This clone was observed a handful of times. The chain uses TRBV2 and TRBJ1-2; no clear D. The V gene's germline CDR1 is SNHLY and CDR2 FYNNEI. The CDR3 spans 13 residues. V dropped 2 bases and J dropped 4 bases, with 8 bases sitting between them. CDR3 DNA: TGTGCCAGCAGTGAACCCTCCAGCTATGGCTACACCTTC. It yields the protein CASSEPSSYGYTF. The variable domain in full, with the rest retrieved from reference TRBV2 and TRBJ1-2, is EPEVTQTPSHQVTQMGQEVILRCVPISNHLYFYWYRQILGQKVEFLVSFYNNEISEKSEIFDDQFSVERPDGSNFTLKIRSTKLEDSAMYFCASSEPSSYGYTFGSGTRLTVV.

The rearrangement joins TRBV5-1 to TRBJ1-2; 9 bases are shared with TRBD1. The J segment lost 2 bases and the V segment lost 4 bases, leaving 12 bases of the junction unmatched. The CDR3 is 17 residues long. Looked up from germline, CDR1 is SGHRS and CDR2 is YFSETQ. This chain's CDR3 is CASSGHRDRATNYGYTF. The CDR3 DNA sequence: TGCGCCAGCAGCGGGCACCGGGACAGGGCCACAAACTATGGCTACACCTTC.

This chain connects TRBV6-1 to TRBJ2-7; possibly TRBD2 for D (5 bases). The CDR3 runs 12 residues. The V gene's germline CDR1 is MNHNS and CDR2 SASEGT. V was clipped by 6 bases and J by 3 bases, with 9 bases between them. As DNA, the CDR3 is TGTGCCAGCAGCCCTACTAGCTACGAGCAGTACTTC. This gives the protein CASSPTSYEQYF.

The CDR3 region has the DNA TGCGCCAGCAGCCAAGATGAGGGGGCTGGTGGCTACACCTTC. Translated, it gives CASSQDEGAGGYTF. The gene calls are TRBV4-1 and TRBJ1-2; 7 positions match TRBD1. Germline assignment: CDR1 MGHRA and CDR2 YSYEKL. Trimming cost V 0 bases and J 7 bases; bases outside gene matches: 5. The CDR3 length is 14 residues.

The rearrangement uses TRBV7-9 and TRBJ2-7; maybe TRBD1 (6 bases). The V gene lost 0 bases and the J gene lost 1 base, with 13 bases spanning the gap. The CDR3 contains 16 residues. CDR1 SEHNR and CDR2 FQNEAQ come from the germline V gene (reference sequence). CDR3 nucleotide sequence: TGTGCCAGCAGCTTAGCGCTTGGGACATATTCCTACGAGCAGTACTTC. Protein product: CASSLALGTYSYEQYF.